Listed here is a single T cell receptor beta chain. Its antigen remains unidentified. The data stem from a study of cytomegalovirus exposure and HLA in healthy donors. The PCR had 60 Vbeta and 13 Jbeta primers. Only in-frame clones appear in the TCRdb table, and some are missing; sequencing was by immunoSEQ multiplex PCR. The table has some 130,000 clones, about 83% seen once. Study-level findings and limits: One variant, a missense change in DCLRE1C, was linked in a later analysis to TCR beta V- and J-gene trimming. Links to common viral pathogens appeared, in a later analysis, for several of the most significant clusters. For most TCR beta V segments, an earlier analysis put the productive rate at about 87% or about 30% of the time.

The sequencing input was PBMCs. This receptor was taken from a woman under 40 in good health and CMV-seronegative.

Here the CDR3 reads CASSEPTTLGGRYYGYTF. The CDR3 DNA follows: TGTGCCAGCAGTGAACCCACTACTCTAGGGGGCCGATACTATGGCTACACCTTC. This chain uses TRBV2 with TRBJ1-2; 7 bases fit TRBD1. This CDR3 region has 18 residues. CDR1 SNHLY and CDR2 FYNNEI come from the germline V gene. The J segment lost 3 bases and the V segment lost 2 bases, leaving 15 bases of the junction unmatched.